This T cell receptor beta chain was identified in a study of T cells in Graves' hyperthyroidism and ophthalmopathy. Whole-study findings and limits: Blood also contained most expanded thyroid clonotypes above 0.001.

Inclusion characteristics of ophthalmopathy patients comprised a Clinical Activity Score of at least 3, a NOSPECS grade of at least 4, and duration under 3 months. The table lists this clonotype with a few counts. Antigen specificity is unknown. This CDR3 is 15 amino acids long. Trimming at V came to 6 bases and at J to 4 bases, leaving 8 bases not matched to a gene. Germline V gene lookup returns CDR1 MNHNS and CDR2 SASEGT. RNA transcripts were the template for amplifying TCR beta CDR3 regions. Researchers ran a first-round RT-PCR on the TCR CDR3 using the HTBI primer set. TCRdb fed the multiplex PCR reads into MiXCR, producing one record per CDR3 protein. The table lists 660,000 or so distinct CDR3 sequences, less than 25% of them singletons, with under 35% in the top ten.

The V and J genes are TRBV6-1 and TRBJ1-5, with TRBD1 matching 8 bases. This receptor was obtained from a man aged 30 to 39 with Graves' ophthalmopathy. The specimen was blood. As DNA, the CDR3 is TGTGCCAGCAGCCCCTCCGGGACAGGTAATCAGCCCCAGCATTTT. It is translated as CASSPSGTGNQPQHF.